The source of this TCR beta chain is a study of T cells in Graves' hyperthyroidism and ophthalmopathy. Study results and caveats: Blood shared most expanded thyroid clonotypes above 0.001.

Patients showing uncontrolled infection, other autoimmune disease, pregnancy or lactation were ineligible. The source material, RNA transcripts, was used to amplify TCR beta CDR3 regions. Primed by the HTBI set, a first-round RT-PCR was run on the TCR CDR3. TCRdb reanalysed the multiplex PCR reads using MiXCR and keeps one entry per CDR3 protein. This sample yields 500,000 to 750,000 distinct CDR3 sequences, of which 14% are seen a single time; around 7% belongs to the top ten. V was pared by 7 bases and J by 2 bases, with 18 bases between. The CDR3 covers 15 residues. Germline V gene lookup returns CDR1 MNHEY and CDR2 SVGEGT. This clonotype was counted between two and nine times. The antigen is unknown.

The chain is built from TRBV6-2 or TRBV6-3 and TRBJ2-7, with D perhaps matching TRBD2 (5 bases). The clonotype originates from a woman aged 18-30 years with Graves' ophthalmopathy. The sequencing input was blood. CDR3: CASTDRGPLPYEQYF. The CDR3 region has the DNA TGTGCCAGCACGGATCGGGGTCCCCTGCCCTACGAGCAGTACTTC.